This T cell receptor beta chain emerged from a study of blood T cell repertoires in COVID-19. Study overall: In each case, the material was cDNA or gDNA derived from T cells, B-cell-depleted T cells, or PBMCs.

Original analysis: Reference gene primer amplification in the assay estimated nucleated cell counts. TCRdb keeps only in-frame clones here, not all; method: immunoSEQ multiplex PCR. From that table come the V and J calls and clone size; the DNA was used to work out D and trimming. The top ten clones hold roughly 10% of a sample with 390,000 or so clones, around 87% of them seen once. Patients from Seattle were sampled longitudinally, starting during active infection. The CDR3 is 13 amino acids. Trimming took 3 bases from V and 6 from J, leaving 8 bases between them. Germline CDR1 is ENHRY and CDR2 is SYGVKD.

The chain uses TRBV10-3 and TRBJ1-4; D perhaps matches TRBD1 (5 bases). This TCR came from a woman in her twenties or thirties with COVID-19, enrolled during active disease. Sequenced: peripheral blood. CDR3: CAISDSRDEKLFF. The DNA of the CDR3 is TGTGCCATCAGTGACAGCAGGGATGAAAAACTGTTTTTT.